Described below is a single TCR beta chain sequence and its context. These data are taken from a study of T cell changes during pregnancy in multiple sclerosis. Sequenced by immunoSEQ multiplex PCR; TCRdb stores in-frame clones only, minus some. The sample holds 75,000 to 100,000 clones, approximately 90% seen once. This receptor was taken from a female donor in good health, enrolled as a control in a pregnancy study. The starting material was peripheral blood, obtained in the second trimester of pregnancy.

The CDR3, as DNA: TGTGCCAGCAGCCTCTCGGCTGGAGCAACTAATGAAAAACTGTTTTTT. The encoded protein is CASSLSAGATNEKLFF. The chain combines TRBV6-6 with TRBJ1-4, with unresolved D. V dropped 6 bases and J dropped 0 bases, with 14 bases sitting between them. CDR1 is MNHNY, CDR2 SVGAGI, per germline (reference sequence). The CDR3 totals 16 residues.